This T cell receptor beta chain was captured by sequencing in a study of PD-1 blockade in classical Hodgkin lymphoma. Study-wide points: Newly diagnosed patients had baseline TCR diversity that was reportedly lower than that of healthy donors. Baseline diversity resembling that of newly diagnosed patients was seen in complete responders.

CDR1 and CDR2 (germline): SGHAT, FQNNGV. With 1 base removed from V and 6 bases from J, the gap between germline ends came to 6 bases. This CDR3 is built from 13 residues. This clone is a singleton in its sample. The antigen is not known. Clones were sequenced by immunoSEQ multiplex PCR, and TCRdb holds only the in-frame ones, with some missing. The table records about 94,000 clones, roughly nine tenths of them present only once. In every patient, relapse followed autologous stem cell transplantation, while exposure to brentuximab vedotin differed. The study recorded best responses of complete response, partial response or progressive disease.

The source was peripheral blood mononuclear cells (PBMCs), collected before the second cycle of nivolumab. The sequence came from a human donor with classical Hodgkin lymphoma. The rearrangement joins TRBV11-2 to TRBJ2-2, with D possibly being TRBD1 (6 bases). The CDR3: CASSLGGPGELFF. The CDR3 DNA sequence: TGTGCCAGCAGCTTAGGGGGGCCCGGGGAGCTGTTTTTT.